This is a list of T cell receptor beta chains from one sample in a study of blood T cell repertoires in COVID-19. The protocol was immunoSEQ multiplex PCR, while the TCRdb copy is restricted to in-frame clones and leaves out a portion. The table lists roughly 150,000 clones, about 80% of them singletons. The sequenced material came from peripheral blood. The receptor source for this set is a woman older than 75 with acute or convalescent COVID-19. Each CDR3 is given with its conserved first and last residue. The D gene is left open where the match is weak. A row's size may be missing; if present it is once, few, many or a size class.

>-|-|TRBJ1-4|18|TRBV12-1
CASSFARGGLTTNEKLFF
TGTGCCAGCAGCTTTGCGCGGGGCGGGCTAACAACTAATGAAAAACTGTTTTTT
>-|-|TRBJ2-5|13|TRBV11-2
CASSLDGEETQYF
TGTGCCAGCAGCTTAGACGGTGAAGAGACCCAGTACTTC
>once|-|TRBJ2-1|16|TRBV5-6
CASSLEGSPGVNEQFF
TGTGCCAGCAGCTTGGAGGGCAGCCCCGGGGTCAATGAGCAGTTCTTC
>-|-|TRBJ1-1|13|TRBV29-1
CSVAGRLNTEAFF
TGCAGCGTAGCCGGGAGACTGAACACTGAAGCTTTCTTT
>-|TRBD1|TRBJ1-6|13|TRBV30
CAWSEQGFSPLHF
TGTGCCTGGAGTGAACAGGGGTTTTCACCCCTCCACTTT
>-|-|TRBJ2-1|17|TRBV9
CASSVLGHLTRQNEQFF
TGTGCCAGCAGCGTATTGGGGCACCTTACCAGACAAAATGAGCAGTTCTTC
>-|TRBD2|TRBJ2-1|15|TRBV7-6
CASSPLAGVNNEQFF
TGTGCCAGCAGCCCCCTAGCGGGGGTTAACAATGAGCAGTTCTTC
>once|TRBD2|TRBJ2-1|17|TRBV27
CASSLSPALAGVNEQFF
TGTGCCAGCAGTTTATCTCCAGCACTAGCGGGAGTTAATGAGCAGTTCTTC
>-|TRBD1|TRBJ1-6|15|TRBV4-1
CASSLRDRDNSPLHF
TGCGCCAGCAGCCTTCGGGACAGGGATAATTCACCCCTCCACTTT
>-|TRBD2|TRBJ2-1|14|TRBV19
CASSISGGADEQFF
TGTGCCAGTAGTATTAGCGGGGGGGCGGATGAGCAGTTCTTC
>-|-|TRBJ1-2|16|TRBV10-2
CASSELTGHPANGYTF
TGCGCCAGCAGTGAGTTGACAGGCCACCCAGCTAATGGCTACACCTTC
>once|-|TRBJ1-3|13|TRBV29-1
CSVESPGENTIYF
TGCAGCGTTGAGAGCCCGGGGGAAAACACCATATATTTT
>-|-|TRBJ1-4|13|TRBV21-1
CASSKEGGEKLFF
TGTGCCAGCAGCAAAGAAGGAGGGGAAAAACTGTTTTTT
>-|TRBD1|TRBJ1-4|15|TRBV7-2
CASSVSGTGGEKLFF
TGTGCCAGCAGCGTTTCCGGGACAGGGGGAGAAAAACTGTTTTTT
>-|-|TRBJ1-2|16|TRBV9
CASSVNLLGVVNGYTF
TGTGCCAGCAGCGTAAATCTTTTAGGGGTGGTAAATGGCTACACCTTC
>-|TRBD2|TRBJ2-5|15|TRBV3-1/TRBV3-2
CASSHASGSSETQYF
TGTGCCAGCAGCCATGCTAGCGGGAGTAGCGAGACCCAGTACTTC
>-|-|TRBJ2-1|16|TRBV19
CASSIVAGTSYNEQFF
TGTGCCAGTAGTATCGTGGCAGGCACCTCCTACAATGAGCAGTTCTTC
>-|TRBD1|TRBJ1-2|13|TRBV6-2/TRBV6-3
CASSTTGDYGYTF
TGTGCCAGCAGCACTACAGGGGACTATGGCTACACCTTC
>-|-|TRBJ1-2|15|TRBV4-1
CASSQGHGSNYGYTF
TGCGCCAGCAGCCAAGGACACGGATCTAACTATGGCTACACCTTC
>-|TRBD1|TRBJ1-2|13|TRBV19
CASRRGRGNGYTF
TGTGCCAGTAGGAGGGGGCGAGGAAATGGCTACACCTTC
>-|TRBD2|TRBJ2-7|14|TRBV6-2/TRBV6-3
CASSYGNAGGEQYF
TGTGCCAGCAGTTACGGGAACGCGGGGGGCGAGCAGTACTTC
>-|-|TRBJ1-2|14|TRBV5-8
CASSFQGRGYGYTF
TGTGCCAGCAGCTTTCAGGGAAGAGGCTATGGCTACACCTTC
>-|-|TRBJ2-5|15|TRBV6-2/TRBV6-3
CASSYSEGSQETQYF
TGTGCCAGCAGTTACTCCGAGGGTAGCCAAGAGACCCAGTACTTC
>-|TRBD1|TRBJ1-2|16|TRBV28
CASSIAGTGSLGGYTF
TGTGCCAGCAGTATCGCCGGGACAGGCAGTCTAGGGGGCTACACCTTC
>-|-|TRBJ2-2|15|TRBV9
CASSVHRANTGELFF
TGTGCCAGCAGCGTCCACAGGGCAAACACCGGGGAGCTGTTTTTT
>few|-|TRBJ2-7|17|TRBV19
CASSIRSVQGSSYEQYF
TGTGCCAGTAGTATACGATCGGTACAAGGGAGCTCCTACGAGCAGTACTTC
>-|-|TRBJ2-1|15|TRBV7-2
CASSFNSFSYNEQFF
TGTGCCAGCAGCTTTAACAGCTTCTCCTACAATGAGCAGTTCTTC
>once|-|TRBJ1-2|16|TRBV7-2
CASSLASGGAGYGYTF
TGTGCCAGCAGCTTAGCCTCGGGGGGGGCAGGATATGGCTACACCTTC
>few|TRBD1|TRBJ1-4|15|TRBV10-1
CASSDSTGREEKLFF
TGCGCCAGCAGTGACTCGACAGGGAGAGAGGAAAAACTGTTTTTT
>-|-|TRBJ1-2|12|TRBV19
CASSNQGHGYTF
TGTGCCAGTAGTAATCAGGGCCATGGCTACACCTTC
>-|TRBD1|TRBJ2-7|14|TRBV5-5
CASSLGTGWGEQYF
TGTGCCAGCAGCCTTGGGACAGGGTGGGGCGAGCAGTACTTC
>-|-|TRBJ1-6|14|TRBV18
CASSLQGYDSPLHF
TGTGCCAGTTCACTACAGGGATATGACTCACCCCTCCACTTT
>once|-|TRBJ1-2|12|TRBV7-2
CASSLRRGRSTF
TGTGCCAGCAGCTTAAGGCGTGGCCGGAGCACCTTC
>few|-|TRBJ1-6|16|TRBV27
CASRGQPSSYNSPLHF
TGTGCCAGCAGAGGACAGCCGAGCTCCTATAATTCACCCCTCCACTTT
>-|-|TRBJ2-6|16|TRBV24-1
CATSGADSSGANVLTF
TGTGCCACCAGTGGGGCGGACAGCTCTGGGGCCAACGTCCTGACTTTC
>-|-|TRBJ2-3|15|TRBV19
CASSYQGKGTDTQYF
TGTGCCAGTAGTTATCAGGGAAAGGGCACAGATACGCAGTATTTT
>-|TRBD2|TRBJ2-1|13|TRBV29-1
CSVVAGGPDEQFF
TGCAGCGTTGTAGCGGGAGGGCCCGATGAGCAGTTCTTC
>once|TRBD2|TRBJ2-5|19|TRBV10-1
CASSEPTSGAGGRQETQYF
TGCGCCAGCAGTGAGCCCACTAGCGGGGCGGGAGGACGACAAGAGACCCAGTACTTC
>-|TRBD2|TRBJ2-3|17|TRBV9
CASSVASSGRAGDTQYF
TGTGCCAGCAGCGTAGCGTCTAGCGGGAGGGCCGGAGATACGCAGTATTTT
>few|TRBD1|TRBJ2-7|16|TRBV24-1
CATSAQTLTGGYEQYF
TGTGCCACCAGTGCCCAGACCCTAACAGGGGGATACGAGCAGTACTTC
>few|TRBD1|TRBJ1-2|14|TRBV19
CASSPRGTGEGYTF
TGTGCCAGTAGTCCCCGGGGGACAGGGGAAGGCTACACCTTC
>-|-|TRBJ1-5|16|TRBV11-2
CASSLVGGTSNQPQHF
TGTGCCAGCAGCTTAGTGGGGGGTACGAGCAATCAGCCCCAGCATTTT
>few|-|TRBJ1-6|13|TRBV3-1/TRBV3-2
CASTSGGTSPLHF
TGTGCCAGCACCTCGGGGGGCACTTCACCCCTCCACTTT
>-|-|TRBJ1-1|14|TRBV5-4
CASSSNFPGQTAFF
TGTGCCAGCAGCTCAAATTTTCCCGGACAGACGGCTTTCTTT
>-|-|TRBJ1-2|11|TRBV20-1
CSASGGYGYTF
TGCAGTGCTAGCGGGGGATATGGCTACACCTTC
>-|-|TRBJ1-1|13|TRBV12-3/TRBV12-4
CASSTNQGLEAFF
TGTGCCAGCAGTACAAACCAGGGGTTGGAAGCTTTCTTT
>-|-|TRBJ1-2|12|TRBV5-4
CASSEGGRGYTF
TGTGCCAGCAGCGAAGGGGGTCGAGGCTACACCTTC
>-|-|TRBJ1-2|14|TRBV10-1
CAPSKGGDNYGYTF
TGCGCCCCATCAAAGGGAGGGGACAACTATGGCTACACCTTC